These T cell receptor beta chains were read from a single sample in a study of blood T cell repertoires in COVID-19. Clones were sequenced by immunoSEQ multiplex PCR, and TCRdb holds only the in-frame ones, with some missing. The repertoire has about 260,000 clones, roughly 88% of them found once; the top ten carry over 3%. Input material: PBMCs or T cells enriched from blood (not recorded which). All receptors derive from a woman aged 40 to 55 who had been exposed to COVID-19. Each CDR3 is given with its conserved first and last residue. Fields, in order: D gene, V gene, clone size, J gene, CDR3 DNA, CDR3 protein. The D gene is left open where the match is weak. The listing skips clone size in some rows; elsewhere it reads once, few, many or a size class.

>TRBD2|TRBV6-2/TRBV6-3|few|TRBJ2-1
TGTGCCAGCAGTTACGGCGGGGGGGCCGGTGAGCAGTTCTTC
CASSYGGGAGEQFF
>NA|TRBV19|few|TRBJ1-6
TGTGCCACCTCGGTTCGGGGGTGGCCCCTCCACTTT
CATSVRGWPLHF
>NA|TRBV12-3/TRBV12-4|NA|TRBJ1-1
TGTGCCAGCAGTCGGGGATACACTGAAGCTTTCTTT
CASSRGYTEAFF
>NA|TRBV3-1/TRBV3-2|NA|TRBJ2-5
TGTGCCAGCAGCCAATACAGTAACCAAGAGACCCAGTACTTC
CASSQYSNQETQYF
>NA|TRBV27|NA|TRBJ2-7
TGTGCCAGCAGTTTAGGCAGGACCTACGAGCAGTACTTC
CASSLGRTYEQYF
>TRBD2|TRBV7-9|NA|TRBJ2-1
TGTGCCAGCATCCCTCGTGAAGGGACTAGGGGGAACAATGAGCAGTTCTTC
CASIPREGTRGNNEQFF
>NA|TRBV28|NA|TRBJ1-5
TGTGCCAGCAACCGACATTATAGCAATCAGCCCCAGCATTTT
CASNRHYSNQPQHF
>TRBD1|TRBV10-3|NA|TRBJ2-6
TGTGCCATCAGCCGGGGAACAGGGGGCCTTTCCTCTGGGGCCAACGTCCTGACTTTC
CAISRGTGGLSSGANVLTF
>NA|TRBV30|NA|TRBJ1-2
TGTGCCTGGAGTCGTAGACCCCAGGGGAACTATGGCTACACCTTC
CAWSRRPQGNYGYTF
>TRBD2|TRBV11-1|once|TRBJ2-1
TGTGCCAGCAGCTTAGTAGCGGGAGCTTCCAATGAGCAGTTCTTC
CASSLVAGASNEQFF
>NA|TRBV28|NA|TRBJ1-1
TGTGCCAGCAGCGGACCGCCGAGGGTTTACTTT
CASSGPPRVYF
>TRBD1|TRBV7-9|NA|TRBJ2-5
TGTGCCAGCAGCTTACGGACAGGGGAACAAGAGACCCAGTACTTC
CASSLRTGEQETQYF
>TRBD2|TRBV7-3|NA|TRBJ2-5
TGTGCCAGCAGCTCAAGCGGGGCCATCCAAGAGACCCAGTACTTC
CASSSSGAIQETQYF
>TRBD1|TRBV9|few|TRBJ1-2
TGTGCCAGCAGCGTAGACCCAAGGACAGGGGGTTCTAACTATGGCTACACCTTC
CASSVDPRTGGSNYGYTF
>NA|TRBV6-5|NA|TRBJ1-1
TGTGCCAGCAGATTACCAGGTCCGAACACTGAAGCTTTCTTT
CASRLPGPNTEAFF
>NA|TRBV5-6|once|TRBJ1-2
TGTGCCAGCAGCTTATCAGTACAGGGCCTCCTCTATGGCTACACCTTC
CASSLSVQGLLYGYTF
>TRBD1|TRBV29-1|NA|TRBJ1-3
TGCAGCGTTCGGGCAGGGGGGAGCCTTAGATCTGGAAACACCATATATTTT
CSVRAGGSLRSGNTIYF
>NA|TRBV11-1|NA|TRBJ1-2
TGTGCCAGCAGCTTTTTCTCAGGCAGCAACTATGGCTACACCTTC
CASSFFSGSNYGYTF
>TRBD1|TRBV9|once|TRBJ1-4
TGTGCCAGCAGCGTGTCAGGGGGCGCAGGGGAAAAACTGTTTTTT
CASSVSGGAGEKLFF
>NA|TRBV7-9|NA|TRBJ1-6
TGTGCCAGCAGCTTAGGGTGGGGGGAGGATTCACCCCTCCACTTT
CASSLGWGEDSPLHF
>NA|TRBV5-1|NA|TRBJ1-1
TGCGCCAGCAGCTTCAGGGTCAGTAGCACTGAAGCTTTCTTT
CASSFRVSSTEAFF
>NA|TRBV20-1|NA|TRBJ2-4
TGCAGTGCTAGTTCAGGGGCGGTAGTCAAAAACATTCAGTACTTC
CSASSGAVVKNIQYF
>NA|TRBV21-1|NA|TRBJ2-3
TGTGCCAGCAGCAAGGCCGGGACTAGCGGGAGTGAGACAGATACGCAGTATTTT
CASSKAGTSGSETDTQYF
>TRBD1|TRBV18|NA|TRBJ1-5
TGTGCCAGCTCGAGGGGACAGTCTAGCAATCAGCCCCAGCATTTT
CASSRGQSSNQPQHF
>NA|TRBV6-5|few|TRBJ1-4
TGTGCCAGCAGTTGGGCCCCAACTAATGAAAAACTGTTTTTT
CASSWAPTNEKLFF
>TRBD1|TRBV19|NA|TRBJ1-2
TGTGCCAGTAAGGTCCGGGACAGGGACTATGGCTACACCTTC
CASKVRDRDYGYTF
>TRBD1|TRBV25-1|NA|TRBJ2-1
TGTGCCAGCATCGGACAGGGGAGAGGAACCTACAATGAGCAGTTCTTC
CASIGQGRGTYNEQFF
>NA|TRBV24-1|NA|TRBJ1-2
TGTGCCACCAGTGATCCATACAGGGAAGAAAGCTATGGCTACACCTTC
CATSDPYREESYGYTF
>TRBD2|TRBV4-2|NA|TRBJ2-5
TGTGCCAGCAGCCACCAAGCGACTAGCGCCACACTAGAGACCCAGTACTTC
CASSHQATSATLETQYF
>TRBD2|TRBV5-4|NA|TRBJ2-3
TGTGCCAGCAGCTCGAGCGGGAGGCGGGGCACAGATACGCAGTATTTT
CASSSSGRRGTDTQYF
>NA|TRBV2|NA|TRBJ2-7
TGTGCCAGCAGTGGTTCGGACAACATTTACGAGCAGTACTTC
CASSGSDNIYEQYF
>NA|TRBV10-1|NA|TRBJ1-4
TGCGCCAGCAGTGAGGGGAGGGGGACTAATGAAAAACTGTTTTTT
CASSEGRGTNEKLFF
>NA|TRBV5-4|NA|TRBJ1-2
TGTGCCAGCAGCTTGGTGGAAGGGAGCTATGGCTACACCTTC
CASSLVEGSYGYTF
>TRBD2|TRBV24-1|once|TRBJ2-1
TGTGCCACCGCGGGGGGAATCTACAATGAGCAGTTCTTC
CATAGGIYNEQFF
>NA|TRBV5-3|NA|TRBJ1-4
TGTGCCAGAGGTAGAGAGGAGAATCCCCCAACTAATGAAAAACTGTTTTTT
CARGREENPPTNEKLFF
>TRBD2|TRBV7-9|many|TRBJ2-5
TGTGCCAGCAGCTTACCCGGAACTAGCGGGGCCCCTCAAGAGACCCAGTACTTC
CASSLPGTSGAPQETQYF
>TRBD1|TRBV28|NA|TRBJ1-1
TGTGCCAGCAGGATTAGCTCCGCAGGGGGTGCGGCTGAAGCTTTCTTT
CASRISSAGGAAEAFF
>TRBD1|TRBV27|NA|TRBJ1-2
TGTGCCAGCAGTTTTGGTCAGGGGGCCTTCTTAAATGATGGCTACACCTTC
CASSFGQGAFLNDGYTF
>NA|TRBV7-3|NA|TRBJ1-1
TGTGCCAGCAGCTATGCGGGGCCCTTAAAGAGCACTGAAGCTTTCTTT
CASSYAGPLKSTEAFF
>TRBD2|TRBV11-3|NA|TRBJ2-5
TGTGCCAGCAGCTTTGGGACTAGCGGCCAAGAGACCCAGTACTTC
CASSFGTSGQETQYF
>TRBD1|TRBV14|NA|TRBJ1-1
TGTGCCAGCAGCCAATCGACAGGGCTTGAAGCTTTCTTT
CASSQSTGLEAFF
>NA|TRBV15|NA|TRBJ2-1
TGTGCCACCAGCAGAGATAACACAGACAATGAGCAGTTCTTC
CATSRDNTDNEQFF
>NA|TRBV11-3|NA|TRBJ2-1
TGTGCCAGCAGCGGACGACAGCTCAAGGTGCAGTTCTTC
CASSGRQLKVQFF
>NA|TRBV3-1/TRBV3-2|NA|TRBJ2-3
TGTGCCAGCAGCCAACAGGGCACAGATACGCAGTATTTT
CASSQQGTDTQYF
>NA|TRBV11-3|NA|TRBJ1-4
TGTGCCAGCAGCTTAGGGACAGATGAAAAACTGTTTTTT
CASSLGTDEKLFF
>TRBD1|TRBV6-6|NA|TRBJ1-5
TGTGCCAGCAGTTGGGGACAGAATCAGCCCCAGCATTTT
CASSWGQNQPQHF
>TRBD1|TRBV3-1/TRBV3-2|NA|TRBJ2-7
TGTGCCAGCAGCAAAAGAGGACAGGGAACTAAGATCTCCTACGAGCAGTACTTC
CASSKRGQGTKISYEQYF